This TCR beta chain comes out of a study of CD8+CD57+ T cells in acquired aplastic anemia. CDR1 and CDR2 from the germline V gene are SGHRS and YFSETQ. This CDR3 spans 15 amino acids. V gave up 4 bases and J gave up 0 bases, with 13 bases separating them. This clonotype was detected many times. Flow cytometry had shown expanded CD8+CD57+ cells in the patients chosen for sequencing. The template used for profiling TCR beta VDJ and CDR3 was genomic DNA. TCRdb re-analysed the reads in MiXCR, keeping a single row per CDR3 protein. This table has hundreds of thousands of distinct CDR3 sequences, approximately 45% appearing once.

The sequence derives from a human donor with aplastic anemia. The rearrangement uses TRBV5-1 and TRBJ1-1, with D perhaps TRBD1 (5 bases). The sequenced material came from sorted CD4+, CD8+, or CD8+CD57+ T cells (not recorded which) from PBMCs. The CDR3, as DNA: TGCGCCAGCAGCAGGGACCCCACGGTGAACACTGAAGCTTTCTTT. Protein product: CASSRDPTVNTEAFF.